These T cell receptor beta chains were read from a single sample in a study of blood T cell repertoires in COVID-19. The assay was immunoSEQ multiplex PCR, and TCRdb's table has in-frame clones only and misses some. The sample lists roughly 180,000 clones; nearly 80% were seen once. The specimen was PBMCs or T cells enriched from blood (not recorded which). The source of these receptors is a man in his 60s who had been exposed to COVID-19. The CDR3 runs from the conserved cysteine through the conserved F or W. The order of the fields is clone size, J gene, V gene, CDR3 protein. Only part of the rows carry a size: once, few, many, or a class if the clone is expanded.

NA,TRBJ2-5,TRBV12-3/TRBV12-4,CASRKLGWETQYF
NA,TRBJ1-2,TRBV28,CASGQGYGYTF
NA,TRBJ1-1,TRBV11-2,CASSSRNRQMNTEAFF
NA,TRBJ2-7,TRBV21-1,CARLLWSGQSSYEQYF
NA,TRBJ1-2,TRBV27,CASSSTGTSGYTF
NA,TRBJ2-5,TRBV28,CASSLGGRLETQYF
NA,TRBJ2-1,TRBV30,CAWSGGSSYNEQFF
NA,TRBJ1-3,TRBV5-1,CASSFSGNGNTIYF
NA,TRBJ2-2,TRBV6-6,CASSSRLNTGELFF
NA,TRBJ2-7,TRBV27,CASSLGNLAGKSYEQYF
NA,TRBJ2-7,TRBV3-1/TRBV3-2,CASSQDGKQYF
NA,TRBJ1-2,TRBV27,CASSIQGGYGYTF
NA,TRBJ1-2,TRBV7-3,CASSSGVGGATF
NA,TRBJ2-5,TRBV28,CASSYRVYSETQYF
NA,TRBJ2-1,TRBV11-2,CASSSRGNHNEQFF
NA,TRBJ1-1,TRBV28,CASSSPGRVTEAFF
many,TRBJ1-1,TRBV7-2,CASSSGVGNTEAFF
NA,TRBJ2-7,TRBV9,CASSVTGTGAGEQYF
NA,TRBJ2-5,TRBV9,CASSGRLAGVKETQYF
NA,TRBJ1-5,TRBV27,CASSPGQGNQPQHF
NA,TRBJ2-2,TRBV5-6,CASSTGFGELFF
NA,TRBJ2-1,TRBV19,CASSIRARGNEQFF
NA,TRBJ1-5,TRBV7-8,CASSSTGGNQPQHF
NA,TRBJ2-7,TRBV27,CASSFVGEGPEQYF
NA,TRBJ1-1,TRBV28,CASTPPGTGVGAFF
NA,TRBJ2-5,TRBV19,CASSSGGRARETQYF
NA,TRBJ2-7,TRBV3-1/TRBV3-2,CASSRGPGQGSSSSYEQYF